The sequence of this TCR beta chain was determined in a study of control samples from healthy donors and cancer patients (dated by TCRdb to 2018 to 2020). The library came from the immunoSEQ multiplex PCR assay. Drawn from immuneACCESS, this table holds only the in-frame rearrangements with V and J called that TCRdb kept. Clones are partly lost; checked studies trace under half to an unresolved V gene and leave the rest unexplained. The sample table contains roughly 130,000 clones; only one count was recorded for 85% to 95% of them. Clones ranked in the top ten supply under 2% of the sample. A remark on this clone: Its recognized antigen is unknown. No qualities accompany the bases; no much larger clone lies one base away.

V is shortened by 0 bases, J by 7 bases, and the region joining them spans 15 bases. CDR3 length: 16 amino acids, cysteine to phenylalanine. Kept here is only the CDR3 DNA, which spans 48 bases and is read in frame from base 1. According to the germline V gene, CDR1 reads ENHRY and CDR2 reads SYGVKD. The sequenced material came from PBMCs. This receptor was taken from a man over 45 with head and neck cancer. The V gene is TRBV10-3 and the J gene is TRBJ1-4; the D gene is possibly TRBD1, with 5 bases matching. The bases are TGTGCCATCAGTGAGTCCGACGAGGGTGGGGGTGAAAAACTGTTTTTT. It encodes CAISESDEGGGEKLFF.